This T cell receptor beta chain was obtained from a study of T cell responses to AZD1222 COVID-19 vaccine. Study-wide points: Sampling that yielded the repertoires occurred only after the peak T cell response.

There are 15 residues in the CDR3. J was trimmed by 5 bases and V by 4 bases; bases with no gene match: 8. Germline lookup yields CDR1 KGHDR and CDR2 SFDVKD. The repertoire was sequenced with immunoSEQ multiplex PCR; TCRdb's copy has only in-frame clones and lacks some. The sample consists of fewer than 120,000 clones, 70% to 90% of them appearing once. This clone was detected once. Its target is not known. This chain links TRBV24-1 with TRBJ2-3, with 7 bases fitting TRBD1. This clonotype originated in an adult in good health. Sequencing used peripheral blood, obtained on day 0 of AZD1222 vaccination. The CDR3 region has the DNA TGTGCCACCAGTGACCCAGGACAGGCCGGAGATACGCAGTATTTT. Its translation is CATSDPGQAGDTQYF.